The 18 T cell receptor beta chains presented below share a single source sample, sequenced in a study of neoadjuvant anti-PD-1 for oral cavity cancer. The time point denotes: after neoadjuvant nivolumab, at surgical resection. Profiled with immunoSEQ multiplex PCR; TCRdb holds only in-frame clones, not every one. The sample includes about 32,000 clones, around four fifths of them seen just once. Sequencing used PBMCs, obtained after nivolumab (anti-PD-1) treatment. These receptor sequences come from a person between 40 and 85 years old with oral cavity squamous cell carcinoma.

The chain combines TRBV10-2 with TRBJ1-5, with D hard to call. Trimming left V 0 bases short and J 2 bases short, with 5 bases between. The germline CDR1 and CDR2 sequences are WSHSY and SAAADI. The CDR3 consists of 14 residues. CDR3 sequence reads: CASSESLGNQPQHF. CDR3 nucleotides: TGCGCCAGCAGTGAGTCGTTGGGCAATCAGCCCCAGCATTTT.

The J gene is TRBJ1-4, the V gene TRBV11-2; D might be TRBD1 (6 bases). Germline V lookup: CDR1 SGHAT, CDR2 FQNNGV. The CDR3 consists of 13 residues. The V end was cut by 0 bases, the J end by 13 bases, with 12 bases between. CDR3 residues: CASSLELIGGLFF. The CDR3, as DNA: TGTGCCAGCAGCTTAGAACTGATAGGGGGACTGTTTTTT.

The chain recombines TRBV6-1 with TRBJ2-3; D is possibly TRBD1 (7 bases). The CDR3 covers 15 residues. Germline CDR1 MNHNS, CDR2 SASEGT. Trimming cost V 0 bases and J 4 bases, with 11 bases left between them. CDR3: CASSEAWRGPDTQYF. CDR3 in DNA: TGTGCCAGCAGTGAAGCTTGGAGGGGGCCAGATACGCAGTATTTT.

This clone was detected once. This sequence joins TRBV27 and TRBJ1-1; 8 bases match TRBD1. Germline CDR1 MNHEY, CDR2 SMNVEV (reference sequence). V lost 6 bases, J lost 4 bases, and 7 bases stayed unmatched. The CDR3 runs 14 residues. DNA of the CDR3: TGTGCCAGCAGGTGGACAGGGTTGGGCACTGAAGCTTTCTTT. Translated, it gives CASRWTGLGTEAFF.

The chain has TRBV13 and TRBJ1-4, with D possibly TRBD1 on 5 matching bases. This CDR3 has 17 amino acids. CDR1 is PRHDT, CDR2 FYEKMQ, per germline (reference sequence). V lost 5 bases and J lost 0, with 16 bases in between. The CDR3 protein is CASSRGGRGSTNEKLFF. CDR3 DNA sequence: TGTGCCAGCAGCCGAGGCGGGCGGGGGTCAACTAATGAAAAACTGTTTTTT. Filled out from reference TRBV13 and TRBJ1-4, the complete variable domain reads AAGVIQSPRHLIKEKRETATLKCYPIPRHDTVYWYQQGPGQDPQFLISFYEKMQSDKGSIPDRFSAQQFSDYHSELNMSSLELGDSALYFCASSRGGRGSTNEKLFFGSGTQLSVL.

This clone was seen just once. Here the CDR3 DNA reads TGTGCCAGTAAGAGCGGGGAGCTGTTTTTT. It specifies CASKSGELFF. The chain carries TRBV19 and TRBJ2-2; no definite D call. The CDR3 is 10 residues long. The V gene lost 7 bases and the J gene lost 7 bases, with 4 bases spanning the gap. CDR1 and CDR2 from the germline V gene are LNHDA and SQIVND (reference sequence).

This chain joins TRBV4-1 and TRBJ1-2, with TRBD1 matching over 10 bases. Looked up from germline, CDR1 is MGHRA and CDR2 is YSYEKL. This CDR3 contains 15 residues. V lost 1 base, J lost 5 bases, and 4 bases stayed unmatched. The CDR3 region is CASSQGTGGEYGYTF. CDR3 coding DNA: TGCGCCAGCAGCCAAGGGACAGGGGGGGAGTATGGCTACACCTTC.

This chain joins TRBV11-2 and TRBJ2-7; 8 bases align to TRBD1. The germline CDR1 and CDR2 sequences are SGHAT and FQNNGV. Germline trimming cut 5 bases from V and 5 bases from J; bases unmatched to any gene: 8. There are 14 residues in the CDR3. DNA of the CDR3: TGTGCCAGCAGCCCCTGGGACAGGTCCCACGAGCAGTACTTC. Amino acid sequence: CASSPWDRSHEQYF.

DNA for the CDR3: TGTGCCAGCGGTTGGGCCGGCGGCTCCTATAATTCACCCCTCCACTTT. Encoded protein: CASGWAGGSYNSPLHF. The chain carries TRBV6-5 and TRBJ1-6; D gene unclear. The CDR3 is 16 amino acids. Trimming removed 8 bases from V and 0 bases from J, with 14 bases in between. Germline assignment: CDR1 MNHEY and CDR2 SVGAGI.

This chain uses TRBV11-2 with TRBJ2-3; D perhaps matches TRBD1 (5 bases). This CDR3 contains 13 residues. Germline assignment: CDR1 SGHAT and CDR2 FQNNGV. Trimming left V 5 bases short and J 2 bases short, with 8 bases between. The CDR3 region is CASSLGATDTQYF. As DNA, the CDR3 is TGTGCCAGCAGCCTTGGGGCCACAGATACGCAGTATTTT.

This clone has a handful of counts. V and J are TRBV2 and TRBJ2-1, with D perhaps assigned TRBD1 or TRBD2 (5 bases each). Germline CDR1 reads SNHLY; CDR2 reads FYNNEI. V shed 8 bases and J shed 5 bases, with 16 bases lying between them. The CDR3 sequence is 14 residues long. The CDR3 DNA reads TGTGCCAGCGCAGTGGGGGACGTAAACAATGAGCAGTTCTTC. Encoded protein: CASAVGDVNNEQFF. Full variable domain (rest looked up from reference TRBV2 and TRBJ2-1): EPEVTQTPSHQVTQMGQEVILRCVPISNHLYFYWYRQILGQKVEFLVSFYNNEISEKSEIFDDQFSVERPDGSNFTLKIRSTKLEDSAMYFCASAVGDVNNEQFFGPGTRLTVL.

This clone was seen more than once but under ten times. This chain uses TRBV18 with TRBJ1-1; D uncertain. This CDR3 is 13 amino acids long. V was cut by 0 bases and J by 4 bases, with 6 bases left in between. In germline, CDR1 is KGHSH, CDR2 LQKENI. The CDR3 DNA reads as TGTGCCAGCTCACCACCTATGTCCACTGAAGCTTTCTTT. This translates into CASSPPMSTEAFF.

This clone showed up just a few times. The rearrangement links TRBV5-1 to TRBJ1-2; D call uncertain. Trimming took 0 bases from V and 7 from J, leaving 13 bases between them. CDR3 size: 14 residues. Germline V CDR1 and CDR2: SGHRS, YFSETQ. The CDR3 bases are TGCGCCAGCAGCTTGGTGTCTCCCCGATCTGGCTACACCTTC. This translates into CASSLVSPRSGYTF.

The table lists this clone with a few counts. This chain joins TRBV19 and TRBJ2-7, with 7 bases matching TRBD1. Germline lookup yields CDR1 LNHDA and CDR2 SQIVND (reference sequence). V lost 4 bases and J lost 6; bases outside the gene matches: 12. This CDR3 has 15 residues. The CDR3 bases are TGTGCCAGTAGTAAGGACAGGTGGGCCAGGGGCGAGCAGTACTTC. Protein product: CASSKDRWARGEQYF.

In its sample, this clone was seen once. The rearrangement links TRBV5-1 to TRBJ2-5; no clear D gene. With 4 bases removed from V and 1 base from J, the gap between germline ends came to 8 bases. This CDR3 has 13 amino acids. Germline V gene data show CDR1 as SGHRS and CDR2 as YFSETQ. This chain's CDR3 is CASSVMSQETQYF. Written as DNA, the CDR3 is TGCGCCAGCAGCGTGATGAGCCAAGAGACCCAGTACTTC. Supplemented by reference TRBV5-1 and TRBJ2-5, the full variable domain reads KAGVTQTPRYLIKTRGQQVTLSCSPISGHRSVSWYQQTPGQGLQFLFEYFSETQRNKGNFPGRFSGRQFSNSRSEMNVSTLELGDSALYLCASSVMSQETQYFGPGTRLLVL.

The chain employs TRBV11-2 and TRBJ2-1; D is ambiguous. Germline-derived CDR1 and CDR2 are SGHAT and FQNNGV. There are 13 residues in the CDR3. The V end was cut by 5 bases, the J end by 0 bases, with 5 bases between. The CDR3 is CASSPSSYNEQFF. CDR3 coding DNA: TGTGCCAGCAGCCCGAGCTCCTACAATGAGCAGTTCTTC.

This rearrangement joins TRBV6-5 to TRBJ2-5, with 7 nucleotides matching TRBD2. J gave up 2 bases and V 4 bases, and 4 bases lay outside the gene matches. The CDR3 has 14 amino acids. Germline CDR1 MNHEY, CDR2 SVGAGI. The CDR3 DNA follows: TGTGCCAGCAGTTTGGGACTAATACAAGAGACCCAGTACTTC. Protein product: CASSLGLIQETQYF.

The chain carries TRBV28 and TRBJ1-5; no clear D gene. Trimming took off 4 bases at V and 7 bases at J, with 11 bases between the two ends. Per germline, CDR1 MDHEN and CDR2 SYDVKM. This CDR3 is 13 amino acids long. CDR3 coding DNA: TGTGCCAGCAGTTCGACGGGAATGCAGCCCCAGCATTTT. Encoded protein: CASSSTGMQPQHF.